The present T cell receptor beta chain was sequenced within a study of neurological immune-mediated disorders. The time point: longitudinal time-point 3. The cDNA was synthesized by 5'RACE incorporating 10-nucleotide random UMIs. TCRdb re-called the 5' RACE reads with MiXCR, one entry per CDR3 protein. Of 95,000 to 110,000 distinct CDR3 sequences in the sample, 11% are singletons; the top ten hold about 3%. The germline gives CDR1 DFQATT, CDR2 SNEGSKA (reference sequence). This CDR3 comprises 14 residues. V gave up 6 bases and J gave up 1 base; unmatched junction bases: 5. What was sequenced was PBMCs. The chain joins TRBV20-1 to TRBJ2-1; 8 nucleotides line up with TRBD1. This clonotype originated in a female donor with HTLV-1-associated myelopathy (HAM/TSP). The CDR3 sequence: CSARQGSSYNEQFF. Here the CDR3 DNA reads TGCAGTGCCAGACAGGGGTCTTCCTACAATGAGCAGTTCTTC.